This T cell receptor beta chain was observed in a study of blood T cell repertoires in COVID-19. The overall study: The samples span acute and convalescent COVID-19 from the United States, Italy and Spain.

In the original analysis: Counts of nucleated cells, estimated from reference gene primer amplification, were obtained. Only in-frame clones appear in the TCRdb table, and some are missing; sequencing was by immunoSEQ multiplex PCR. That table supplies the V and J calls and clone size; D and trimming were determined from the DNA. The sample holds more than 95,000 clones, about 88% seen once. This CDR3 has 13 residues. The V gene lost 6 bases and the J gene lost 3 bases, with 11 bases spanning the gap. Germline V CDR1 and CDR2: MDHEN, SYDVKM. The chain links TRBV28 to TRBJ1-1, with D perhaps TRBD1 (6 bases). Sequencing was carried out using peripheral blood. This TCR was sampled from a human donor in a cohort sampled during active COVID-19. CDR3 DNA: TGTGCCAGCAGAGAACAGGGTCACACTGAAGCTTTCTTT. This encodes CASREQGHTEAFF.